A single sample gave rise to the 3 T cell receptor beta chains below, sequenced in a study of somatic mutations in cytotoxic T cells in rheumatoid arthritis. Method: immunoSEQ multiplex PCR; TCRdb's copy keeps in-frame clones and lacks some. In the table there are around 9,700 clones, 60% to 80% of which are singletons. The sequenced material came from CD8+ T cells sorted from blood. The receptors were sampled from an adult with rheumatoid arthritis.

The rearrangement joins TRBV10-3 to TRBJ2-2; a weak D match, TRBD2 (6 bases). Trimming pared 4 bases from V and 6 bases from J, leaving 9 bases between. The germline V gene encodes CDR1 ENHRY and CDR2 SYGVKD. CDR3 length equals 13 residues. This CDR3 is CAISASSAGELFF. The DNA for the CDR3 is TGTGCCATCAGTGCCTCTAGCGCCGGGGAGCTGTTTTTT.

V is TRBV28 and J is TRBJ2-5, with D possibly being TRBD2 (6 bases). The DNA end is more similar to TRBJ2-7, so the J call may be wrong. CDR3 length equals 14 residues. Germline CDR1 reads MDHEN; CDR2 reads SYDVKM. The CDR3 loop reads CASSLIRRGDEQYF. The CDR3 DNA reads as TGTGCCAGCAGTTTGATAAGGAGGGGCGACGAGCAGTACTTC.

V usage is TRBV27 and J usage is TRBJ2-5; D is possibly TRBD2 (5 bases). Deletions cut 6 bases from V and 0 bases from J, with 11 bases between. From germline, CDR1 is MNHEY and CDR2 SMNVEV (reference sequence). This CDR3 has 14 residues. The chain's CDR3 is CASSSTINQETQYF. The CDR3, as DNA: TGTGCCAGCAGCTCGACTATCAACCAAGAGACCCAGTACTTC.